This TCR beta chain was sequenced for a study of cytomegalovirus exposure and HLA in healthy donors. Broader study findings: Of the V segments, some could not be distinguished, including TRBV6-2 and TRBV6-3, and were excluded. Cytomegalovirus-associated TCR beta chains were listed, numbering 150 to 200.

This CDR3 contains 16 residues. Trimming took 0 bases from V and 0 from J, leaving 8 bases between them. Germline assignment: CDR1 MNHEY and CDR2 SMNVEV (reference sequence). Healthy bone marrow donors made up the cohort. Comments on this clone: Its specificity is not known.

The PCR made use of 60 Vbeta and 13 Jbeta primers. Assay used: immunoSEQ multiplex PCR; TCRdb lists only in-frame clones, some missing. Of over 150,000 clones listed, roughly 70% were seen once; the top ten hold 4.5% to 5.5%. This TCR came from a woman aged 18-29 years in good health and CMV-seropositive. This chain connects TRBV27 to TRBJ1-4; TRBD1 might be the D (5 bases). Input material: PBMCs. CDR3 DNA: TGTGCCAGCAGTTTATCAGGGGTTCCAACTAATGAAAAACTGTTTTTT. This codes for CASSLSGVPTNEKLFF.